Sequencing of this T cell receptor beta chain was carried out in a study of CD8+CD57+ T cells in acquired aplastic anemia. On the study more broadly: Sorting CD4+ and CD8+ cells gave DNA averaging about 3.1 ug. There were about 10.8 million reads, on average, for CD4+ cells from healthy donors.

Overall study results and limits: Shared by patients and controls, almost 30 CD8+ CDR3s were abundant in patients.

The germline V gene encodes CDR1 DFQATT and CDR2 SNEGSKA (reference sequence). The length of the CDR3 is 12 residues. J gave up 0 bases and V 7 bases, and 3 bases lay outside the gene matches. Genomic DNA constituted the template upon which TCR beta VDJ and CDR3 profiling was performed. From the reads, TCRdb called clonotypes with MiXCR, one entry per CDR3 protein. The repertoire consists of some 170,000 distinct CDR3 sequences, with roughly 48% occurring once and the leading ten covering under 1.2%. Concerning this clonotype itself: The antigen remains undetermined.

The chain uses TRBV20-1 and TRBJ2-7; 7 bases agree with TRBD1. This sequence was found in a human donor in good health. Sequencing was carried out using sorted CD4+, CD8+, or CD8+CD57+ T cells (not recorded which) from PBMCs. The CDR3 protein is CSGAGGSYEQYF. The CDR3 bases are TGCAGTGGGGCAGGGGGCTCCTACGAGCAGTACTTC.